These T cell receptor beta chains were read from a single sample in a study of blood T cells in healthy people across ages. TCRdb reanalysed the 5' RACE reads using MiXCR and keeps one entry per CDR3 protein. Among hundreds of thousands of distinct CDR3 sequences listed, approximately 52% were seen once. Sequenced: blood. Receptors originate from an elderly woman in good health. The CDR3 runs from the conserved cysteine through the conserved F or W. The D gene is left open where the match is weak. Rows may omit the clone size; those that give it use once, few, many or a size class.

>TRBV3-1|TRBJ1-2|-|-
TGTGCCACCCAGCGGGGGAGTAATGGCTACACCTTC
CATQRGSNGYTF
>TRBV2|TRBJ1-1|-|-
TGTGCCAGCAACGGGTTTTCGAACACTGAAGCTTTCTTT
CASNGFSNTEAFF
>TRBV6-5|TRBJ2-5|-|-
TGTGCCAACAGTGGCGGAGGGCCGCGGTACTTC
CANSGGGPRYF
>TRBV3-1|TRBJ1-1|many|TRBD1
TGTGCCAGCAGCCAACTATCAGGGGGCACTGAAGCTTTCTTT
CASSQLSGGTEAFF
>TRBV5-1|TRBJ2-3|-|-
TGCGCCAGCAGCTCGACTTGGGGGGGCGGTACAGATACGCAGTATTTT
CASSSTWGGGTDTQYF
>TRBV7-2|TRBJ2-3|-|-
TGTGCCAGCAGCTGGGGCGGCTTCACAGATACGCAGTATTTT
CASSWGGFTDTQYF
>TRBV20-1|TRBJ1-1|-|TRBD1
TGCAGTGCTAGGAGCCTAGGGGGCGTAGAGGCTTTCTTT
CSARSLGGVEAFF
>TRBV7-2|TRBJ2-3|many|-
TGTGCCAGCAGCTTAGAAGCGGGCACAGATACGCAGTATTTT
CASSLEAGTDTQYF
>TRBV13|TRBJ2-5|many|-
TGTGCCAGCAGCTCACAAGCGGCGGAGTACCAAGAGACCCAGTACTTC
CASSSQAAEYQETQYF
>TRBV5-1|TRBJ2-1|-|-
TGCGCCAGCGCCGACAGCGGTACTTACAATGAGCAGTTCTTC
CASADSGTYNEQFF
>TRBV4-1|TRBJ2-7|-|-
TGCGCCAGCAGCCAAGGCCCGGCAGGGAACTACGAGCAGTACTTC
CASSQGPAGNYEQYF
>TRBV4-3|TRBJ2-1|-|-
TGCGCCAGCAGCCAAGATAAATTTTGGAGCACCCGGTTCTTC
CASSQDKFWSTRFF
>TRBV7-3|TRBJ2-3|many|TRBD1
TGTGCCAGCAGCTTGTCCGGGACAGGGGGCTACACAGATACGCAGTATTTT
CASSLSGTGGYTDTQYF
>TRBV6-2/TRBV6-3|TRBJ1-1|-|-
TGTGCCATCAGTTACTCGACGGTGGGGTTGAACACTGAAGCTTTCTTT
CAISYSTVGLNTEAFF
>TRBV30|TRBJ2-1|few|-
TGTGCCTGGAGTTTCAGTCATGAGCAGTTCTTC
CAWSFSHEQFF
>TRBV5-4|TRBJ2-1|many|-
TGTGCCAGCAGCTTGGACAGCCACAATGAGCAGTTCTTC
CASSLDSHNEQFF
>TRBV27|TRBJ2-2|-|-
TGTGCCAGCGCCTCAAGCGAGCGGGTTTATGTCGGGGAGCTGTTTTTT
CASASSERVYVGELFF
>TRBV2|TRBJ2-2|-|-
TGTGCCAGCAATTTCGAGTTCCGCACCGGGGAGCTGTTTTTT
CASNFEFRTGELFF
>TRBV20-1|TRBJ2-1|-|-
TGCAGTGCTAGACCCTGGGCAGGGACTGAGCAGTTCTTC
CSARPWAGTEQFF
>TRBV5-1|TRBJ2-7|-|TRBD1
TGCGCCAGCAGCGCCGGGACAGGGTTTCTCGAGCAGTACTTC
CASSAGTGFLEQYF
>TRBV7-3|TRBJ2-1|once|-
TGTGTCAGCAGTTTAACTCCGGGACTCTACAATGAGCAGTTCTTC
CVSSLTPGLYNEQFF
>TRBV5-1|TRBJ2-5|many|TRBD1
TGCGCCAGCAGCTCCGGGACAGGCGAAGAGACCCAGTACTTC
CASSSGTGEETQYF
>TRBV5-1|TRBJ1-1|once|TRBD1
TGCGCCAGCAATGGACAGGGGGTGAGTGAAGCTTTCTTT
CASNGQGVSEAFF
>TRBV6-4|TRBJ1-2|-|TRBD1
TGTGCCAGCAGCGAGGGACAGGGGGGCTACACCTTC
CASSEGQGGYTF
>TRBV3-1|TRBJ2-3|few|-
TGTGCCAGCAGCCAAGTTAATGCAGATACGCAGTATTTT
CASSQVNADTQYF
>TRBV29-1|TRBJ1-2|-|-
TGCAGCGTCGACGAGGGGGGAGGCTACACCTTC
CSVDEGGGYTF
>TRBV27|TRBJ1-1|-|-
TGTGCCAGCAGCCAAGAGGGCGGGAAGCCTGAAGCTTTCTTT
CASSQEGGKPEAFF
>TRBV28|TRBJ2-1|-|-
TGTGCCAGCAGTTTCTTTAGCGGAAGCTCCTACAATGAGCAGTTCTTC
CASSFFSGSSYNEQFF
>TRBV3-1|TRBJ2-7|once|TRBD1
TGTGCCAGCAGCTACCGAAAGGGACAGGCCCACGAGCAGTACTTC
CASSYRKGQAHEQYF
>TRBV25-1|TRBJ2-5|once|-
TGTGCCAGCAGTGATTCCACCCCAGAGACCCAGTACTTC
CASSDSTPETQYF
>TRBV10-3|TRBJ1-5|-|-
TGTGCCATCAGTCTCCACAATCAGCCCCAGCATTTT
CAISLHNQPQHF
>TRBV20-1|TRBJ2-3|many|TRBD1
TGCAGTGCCTCACGGGACAGGGTACTCGCAGATACGCAGTATTTT
CSASRDRVLADTQYF
>TRBV20-1|TRBJ2-7|many|TRBD1
TGCAGTTTGACAGGGACCTACGAGCAGTACTTC
CSLTGTYEQYF